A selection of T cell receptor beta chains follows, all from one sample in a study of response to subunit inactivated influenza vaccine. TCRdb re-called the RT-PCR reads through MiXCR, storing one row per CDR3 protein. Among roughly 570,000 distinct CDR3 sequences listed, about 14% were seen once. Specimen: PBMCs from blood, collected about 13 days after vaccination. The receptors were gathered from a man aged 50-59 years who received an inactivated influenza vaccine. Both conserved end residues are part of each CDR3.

CASSQNRGSSGYTF TRBJ1-2 TRBV7-9
CASSPPENTGELFF TRBJ2-2 TRBV5-1
CASTGTGILATNEKLFF TRBJ1-4 TRBV4-1
CASSLSQGWGQPQHF TRBJ1-5 TRBV7-8
CASSQETSGRTGELFF TRBJ2-2 TRBV4-3
CASSLGFRETQYF TRBJ2-5 TRBV7-2
CSARNRDRGLLDTQYF TRBJ2-3 TRBV20-1
CASSQVSQETQYF TRBJ2-5 TRBV4-1
CASSPLQGGETQYF TRBJ2-5 TRBV6-1
CASSTDSNTEAFF TRBJ1-1 TRBV5-4
CASSYVGGWKATDGYTF TRBJ1-2 TRBV6-5
CASSRVTSGRNEQYF TRBJ2-7 TRBV3-1